This record covers a single TCR beta chain. Its antigen is currently unknown. These data belong to a study of tumor-infiltrating lymphocytes in primary liver carcinoma. Study at large: Surgical resection was used to treat these primary liver carcinoma patients.

A constant-region primer primed TCR beta cDNA synthesis from around 500 ng of total RNA. Employing slightly modified ARM-PCR, three nested multiplex PCR rounds were run, and these gave rise to the TCR beta libraries. The first two PCR rounds used TRBV1-TRBV30 forward primers with a C-beta reverse primer, around 10 cycles each. Using its own MiXCR run on the multiplex PCR reads, TCRdb lists one record per CDR3 protein. Among approximately 300,000 distinct CDR3 sequences listed, approximately 65% were seen once. The blood RNA (from unsorted whole blood) was obtained, and germline DNA was also extracted. CDR3 length: 15 amino acids. The J segment lost 5 bases and the V segment lost 5 bases, leaving 11 bases of the junction unmatched. Germline CDR1 is SEHNR and CDR2 is FQNEAQ (reference sequence). The study's findings and limits: The bulk unsorted samples meant that CD4+ and CD8+ repertoires went uncompared.

The clonotype originates from a man in his forties with primary liver carcinoma and hepatitis B virus infection. The sample taken for sequencing was peripheral blood. This chain joins TRBV7-9 and TRBJ2-5, with 7 bases that match TRBD1. The CDR3, as DNA: TGTGCCAGCAGCAGGACACAGGGGATCGGGGAGACCCAGTACTTC. Translation gives CASSRTQGIGETQYF.